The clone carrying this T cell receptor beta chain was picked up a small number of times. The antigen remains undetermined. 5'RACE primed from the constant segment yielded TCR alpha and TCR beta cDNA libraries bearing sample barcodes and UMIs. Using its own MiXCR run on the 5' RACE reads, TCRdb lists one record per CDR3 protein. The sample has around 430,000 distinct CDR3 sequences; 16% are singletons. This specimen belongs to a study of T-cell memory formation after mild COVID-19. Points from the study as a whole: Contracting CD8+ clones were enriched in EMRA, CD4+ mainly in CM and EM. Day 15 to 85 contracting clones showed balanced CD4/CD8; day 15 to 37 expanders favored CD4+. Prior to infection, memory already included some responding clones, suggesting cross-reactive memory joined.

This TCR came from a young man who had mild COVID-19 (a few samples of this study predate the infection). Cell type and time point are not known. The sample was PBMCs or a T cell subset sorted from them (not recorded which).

This CDR3 reads CASIEPYNDKSDTEAFF. The CDR3 bases are TGTGCCAGCATTGAACCATATAACGACAAGTCGGACACTGAAGCTTTCTTT. This chain joins TRBV6-6 and TRBJ1-1; D not resolved. The CDR3 is 17 amino acids. Germline V gene lookup returns CDR1 MNHNY and CDR2 SVGAGI (reference sequence). The V gene lost 7 bases and the J gene lost 3 bases, with 24 bases spanning the gap.